This T cell receptor beta chain derives from a study of T-cell reconstitution after alpha-beta-depleted transplantation in children (dated by TCRdb to between 2015 and 2016). Context from the whole study: Using TCR repertoire profiling, the study quantitatively followed how T-cell immune reconstitution unfolded in children after TCRalphabeta/CD19-depleted allogeneic hematopoietic cell transplantation.

V is clipped by 5 bases and J by 0 bases, and the sequence between their germline boundaries is 11 bases long. The germline V gene (reference sequence) gives CDR1 as MNHEY and CDR2 as SMNVEV. Counted from cysteine to phenylalanine, this CDR3 has 15 amino acids. Kept here is only the CDR3 DNA, which spans 45 bases and is read in frame from base 1. This clonotype was seen repeatedly, ten times or more. The antigen it recognizes is unknown. Base-call qualities are not available, and no considerably larger clone is one nucleotide away. The protocol used for the library was PCR. For sequencing, an Illumina HiSeq 2500 was employed. Molecular barcoding was employed in the preparation of TCR libraries, with unique molecular identifiers being used to normalize TCRbeta repertoire quantification. TCRdb trimmed public reads at Q25 via fastp, called clones via MiXCR and kept in-frame beta chains. Duplicate CDR3 protein sequences are folded into a single record with the most common DNA and genes. Counted in this sample were 100,000 to 120,000 distinct CDR3 sequences; 10% to 13% of them appeared once. Together, the top ten hold 6.5% to 9.5% of the sample.

The chain is encoded by TRBV27 joined to TRBJ1-5; the D gene remains uncertain. This TCR was recovered from a human donor who donated a stem cell graft to a child with acute lymphoblastic leukemia. Source: PBMCs from the stem cell graft donor, taken from the stem cell graft. The DNA sequence is TGTGCCAGCAGTAAAGGGTACGGTAGCAATCAGCCCCAGCATTTT. Translated, this is CASSKGYGSNQPQHF.